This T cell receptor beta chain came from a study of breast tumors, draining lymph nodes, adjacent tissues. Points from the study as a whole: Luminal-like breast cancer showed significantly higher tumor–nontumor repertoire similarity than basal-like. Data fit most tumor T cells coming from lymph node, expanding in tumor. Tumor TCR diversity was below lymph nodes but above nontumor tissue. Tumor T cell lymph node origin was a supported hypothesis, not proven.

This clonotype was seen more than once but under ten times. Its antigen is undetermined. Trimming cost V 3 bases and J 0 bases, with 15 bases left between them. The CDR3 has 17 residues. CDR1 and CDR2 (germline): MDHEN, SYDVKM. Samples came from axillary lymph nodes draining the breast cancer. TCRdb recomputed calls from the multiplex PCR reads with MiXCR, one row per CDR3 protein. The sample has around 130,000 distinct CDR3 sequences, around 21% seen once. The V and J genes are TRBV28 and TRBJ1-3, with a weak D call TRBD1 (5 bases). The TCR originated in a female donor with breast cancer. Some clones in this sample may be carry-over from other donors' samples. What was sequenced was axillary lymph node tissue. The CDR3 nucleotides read TGTGCCAGCAGTTTTCAAACGGGACGAAGCTCTGGAAACACCATATATTTT. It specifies CASSFQTGRSSGNTIYF.